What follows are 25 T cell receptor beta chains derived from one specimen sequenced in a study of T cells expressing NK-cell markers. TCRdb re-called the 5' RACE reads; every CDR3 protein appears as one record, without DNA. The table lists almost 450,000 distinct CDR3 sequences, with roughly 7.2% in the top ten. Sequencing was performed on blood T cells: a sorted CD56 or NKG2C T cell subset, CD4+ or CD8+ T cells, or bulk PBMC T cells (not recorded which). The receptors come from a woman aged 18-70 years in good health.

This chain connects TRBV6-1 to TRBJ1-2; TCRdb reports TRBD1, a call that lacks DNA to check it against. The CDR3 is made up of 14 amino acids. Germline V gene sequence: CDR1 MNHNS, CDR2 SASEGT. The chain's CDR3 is CASSDRGPNYGYTF.

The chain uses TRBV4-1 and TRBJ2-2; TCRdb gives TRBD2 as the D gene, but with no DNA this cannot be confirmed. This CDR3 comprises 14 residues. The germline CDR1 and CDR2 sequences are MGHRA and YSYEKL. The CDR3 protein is CASKEREGTGELFF.

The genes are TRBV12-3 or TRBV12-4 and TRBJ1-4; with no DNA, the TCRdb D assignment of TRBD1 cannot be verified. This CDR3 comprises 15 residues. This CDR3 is CASSHGSALVEKLFF.

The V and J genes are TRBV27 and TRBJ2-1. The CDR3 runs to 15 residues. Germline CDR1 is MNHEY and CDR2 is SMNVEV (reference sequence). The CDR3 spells CASSYEGSSYNEQFF.

The CDR3: CASSTPPRGWLFF. This chain links TRBV19 with TRBJ2-2; TCRdb's D call, TRBD2, is unchecked because there is no DNA. The CDR3 has 13 amino acids. CDR1 and CDR2 from the germline V gene are LNHDA and SQIVND (reference sequence).

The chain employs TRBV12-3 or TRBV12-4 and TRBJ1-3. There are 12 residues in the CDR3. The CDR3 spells CASRSTGNTIYF.

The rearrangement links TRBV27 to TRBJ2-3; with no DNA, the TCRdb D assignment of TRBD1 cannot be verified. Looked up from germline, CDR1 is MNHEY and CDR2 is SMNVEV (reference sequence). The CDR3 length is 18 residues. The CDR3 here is CASHSRDRRFFRTDTQYF.

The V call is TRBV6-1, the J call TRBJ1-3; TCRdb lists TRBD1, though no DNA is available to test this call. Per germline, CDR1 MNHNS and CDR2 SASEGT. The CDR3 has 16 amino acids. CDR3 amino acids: CASSVTGAPPGNTIYF.

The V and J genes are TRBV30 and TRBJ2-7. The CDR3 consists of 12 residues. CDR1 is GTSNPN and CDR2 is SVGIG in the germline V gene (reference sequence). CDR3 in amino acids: CAWRQESYEQYF.

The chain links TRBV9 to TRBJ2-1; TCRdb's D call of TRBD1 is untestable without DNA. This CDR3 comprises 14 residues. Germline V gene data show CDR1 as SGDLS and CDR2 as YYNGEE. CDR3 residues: CASSVNVGGHEQFF.

The CDR3 region is CSVEAGTGEYEQYF. The chain combines TRBV29-1 with TRBJ2-7; TCRdb's D call, TRBD1, is unchecked because there is no DNA. CDR1 SQVTM and CDR2 ANQGSEA come from the germline V gene. This CDR3 has 14 residues.

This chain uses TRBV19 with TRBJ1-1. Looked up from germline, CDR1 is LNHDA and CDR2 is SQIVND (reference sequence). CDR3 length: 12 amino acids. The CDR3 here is CASSMENTEAFF. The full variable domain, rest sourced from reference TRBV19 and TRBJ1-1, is DGGITQSPKYLFRKEGQNVTLSCEQNLNHDAMYWYRQDPGQGLRLIYYSQIVNDFQKGDIAEGYSVSREKKESFPLTVTSAQKNPTAFYLCASSMENTEAFFGQGTRLTVV.

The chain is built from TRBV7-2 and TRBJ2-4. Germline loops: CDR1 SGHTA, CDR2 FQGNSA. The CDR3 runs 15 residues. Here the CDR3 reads CASSLSWWGKNIQYF.

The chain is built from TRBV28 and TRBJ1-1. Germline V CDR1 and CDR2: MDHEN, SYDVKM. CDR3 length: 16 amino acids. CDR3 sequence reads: CASSPIRGLLNTEAFF. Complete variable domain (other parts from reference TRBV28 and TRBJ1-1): DVKVTQSSRYLVKRTGEKVFLECVQDMDHENMFWYRQDPGLGLRLIYFSYDVKMKEKGDIPEGYSVSREKKERFSLILESASTNQTSMYLCASSPIRGLLNTEAFFGQGTRLTVV.

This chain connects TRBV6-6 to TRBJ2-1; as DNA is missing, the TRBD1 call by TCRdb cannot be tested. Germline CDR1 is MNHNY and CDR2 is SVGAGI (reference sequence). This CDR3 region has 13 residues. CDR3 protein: CAPSAQQGGEQFF.

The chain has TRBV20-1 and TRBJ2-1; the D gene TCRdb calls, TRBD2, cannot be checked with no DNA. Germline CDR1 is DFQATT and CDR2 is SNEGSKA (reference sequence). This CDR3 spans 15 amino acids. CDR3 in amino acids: CSAYLRDFSYNEQFF.

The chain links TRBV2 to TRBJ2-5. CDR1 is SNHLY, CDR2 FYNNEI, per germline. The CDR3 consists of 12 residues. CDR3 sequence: CASSEMAETQYF.

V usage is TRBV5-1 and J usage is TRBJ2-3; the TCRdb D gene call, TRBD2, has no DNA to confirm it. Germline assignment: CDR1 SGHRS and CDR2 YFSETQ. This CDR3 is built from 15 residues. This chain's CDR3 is CASSLRSSEADTQYF.

The CDR3: CASSQGGTGSDTQYF. This sequence joins TRBV3-1 and TRBJ2-3; TCRdb picks TRBD1, but there is no DNA to check that call. CDR1 LGHDT and CDR2 YNNKEL come from the germline V gene (reference sequence). The CDR3 totals 15 residues.

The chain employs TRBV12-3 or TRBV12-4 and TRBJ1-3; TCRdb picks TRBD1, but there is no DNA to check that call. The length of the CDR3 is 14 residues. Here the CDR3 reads CASSFRAGKGTIYF.

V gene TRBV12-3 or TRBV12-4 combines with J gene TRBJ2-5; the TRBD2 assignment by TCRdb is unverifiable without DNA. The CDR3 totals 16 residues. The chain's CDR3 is CASSLGEGPPRETQYF.

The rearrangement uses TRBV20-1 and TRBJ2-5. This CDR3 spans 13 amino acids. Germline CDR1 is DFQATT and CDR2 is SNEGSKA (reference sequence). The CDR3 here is CSAEPDIGETQYF.

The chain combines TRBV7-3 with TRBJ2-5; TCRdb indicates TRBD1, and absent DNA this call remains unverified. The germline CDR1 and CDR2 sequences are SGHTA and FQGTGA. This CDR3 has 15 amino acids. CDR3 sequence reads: CASSLKGHKQETQYF. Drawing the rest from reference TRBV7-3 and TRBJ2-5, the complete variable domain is GAGVSQTPSNKVTEKGKYVELRCDPISGHTALYWYRQSLGQGPEFLIYFQGTGAADDSGLPNDRFFAVRPEGSVSTLKIQRTERGDSAVYLCASSLKGHKQETQYFGPGTRLLVL.

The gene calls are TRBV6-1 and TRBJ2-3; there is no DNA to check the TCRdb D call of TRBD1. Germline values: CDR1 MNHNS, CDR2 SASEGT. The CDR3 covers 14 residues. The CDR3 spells CASPDRDHTDTQYF.

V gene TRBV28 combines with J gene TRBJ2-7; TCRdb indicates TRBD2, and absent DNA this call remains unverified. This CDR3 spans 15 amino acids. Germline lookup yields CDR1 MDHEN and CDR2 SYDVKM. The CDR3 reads CASSSRLAGLYEQYF.